One sample yielded the 11 T cell receptor beta chains listed below, sequenced in a study of Ad26.COV2.S vaccination and SARS-CoV-2 variants. Using immunoSEQ multiplex PCR, the repertoire was profiled, and TCRdb retains in-frame clones only, with some absent. The sample contains 300,000 to 400,000 clones, around 92% of which appear only once. The specimen was peripheral blood, collected after recovery from COVID-19. The receptors stem from a human donor who had recovered from COVID-19.

This clone was counted once. This chain connects TRBV10-3 to TRBJ1-1; 7 bases line up with TRBD1. V gave up 3 bases and J gave up 3 bases; unmatched junction bases: 13. The length of the CDR3 is 17 residues. Germline values: CDR1 ENHRY, CDR2 SYGVKD. CDR3 coding DNA: TGTGCCATCAGTGACAACCTACCGGGACAGCATTACACTGAAGCTTTCTTT. Protein product: CAISDNLPGQHYTEAFF.

This rearrangement joins TRBV13 to TRBJ2-5; D is ambiguous. The CDR3 runs 14 residues. The V gene's germline CDR1 is PRHDT and CDR2 FYEKMQ (reference sequence). Trimming cost V 5 bases and J 1 base, with 11 bases left between them. CDR3: CASSTQAPQETQYF. The DNA of the CDR3 is TGTGCCAGCAGCACCCAGGCTCCCCAAGAGACCCAGTACTTC.

V and J are TRBV6-1 and TRBJ1-4, with D tentatively TRBD1 (6 bases). CDR1 is MNHNS, CDR2 SASEGT, per germline. Trimming took 5 bases from V and 8 from J, leaving 18 bases between them. This CDR3 has 15 residues. Written as DNA, the CDR3 is TGTGCCAGCAGTTCCCCGACAGGTTTGCAGGAAAAACTGTTTTTT. Translating gives CASSSPTGLQEKLFF.

The rearrangement joins TRBV7-8 to TRBJ2-1; 8 bases map to TRBD1. Germline values: CDR1 SGHVS, CDR2 FQNEAQ. This CDR3 region has 14 residues. V lost 5 bases and J lost 6; bases outside the gene matches: 6. The CDR3 spells CASSTGDRTNEQFF. CDR3 in DNA: TGTGCCAGCAGCACCGGGGACAGGACCAATGAGCAGTTCTTC.

The rearrangement joins TRBV14 to TRBJ2-5; 7 bases are shared with TRBD1. Germline values: CDR1 SGHDN, CDR2 FVKESK. The CDR3 contains 15 residues. Trimming removed 4 bases from V and 2 bases from J; junction bases left unmatched: 7. CDR3: CASSPITGQQETQYF. CDR3 in DNA: TGTGCCAGCAGCCCTATAACGGGACAGCAAGAGACCCAGTACTTC. The whole variable domain, filled in from reference TRBV14 and TRBJ2-5, reads EAGVTQFPSHSVIEKGQTVTLRCDPISGHDNLYWYRRVMGKEIKFLLHFVKESKQDESGMPNNRFLAERTGGTYSTLKVQPAELEDSGVYFCASSPITGQQETQYFGPGTRLLVL.

This clone was detected only once. This same CDR3 is encoded by further DNA sequences in the sample. The chain is built from TRBV6-5 and TRBJ2-6; D might be TRBD1 (5 bases). Trimming left V 0 bases short and J 2 bases short, with 5 bases between. The CDR3 sequence is 15 residues long. Germline V gives CDR1 MNHEY, CDR2 SVGAGI. In DNA form, the CDR3 reads TGTGCCAGCAGTTACTCAGGGGCTGGGGCCAACGTCCTGACTTTC. Residues: CASSYSGAGANVLTF.

This rearrangement joins TRBV2 to TRBJ1-1, with TRBD1 identical over 7 bases. In germline, CDR1 is SNHLY, CDR2 FYNNEI. Trimming took 5 bases from V and 5 from J; bases not matched to a gene: 8. This CDR3 contains 14 residues. The CDR3 DNA reads TGTGCCAGCAGTATAAACAGGGGAGGAACTGAAGCTTTCTTT. This gives the protein CASSINRGGTEAFF.

The chain couples TRBV4-1 to TRBJ2-1, with 7 bases matching TRBD2. The CDR3 length is 14 residues. V lost 1 base to trimming and J lost 7 bases; unmatched junction nucleotides: 4. Germline CDR1 and CDR2: MGHRA and YSYEKL. The CDR3 nucleotides read TGCGCCAGCAGCCAAGTTTGGACTAGTAATGAGCAGTTCTTC. This translates into CASSQVWTSNEQFF.

The chain has TRBV6-6 and TRBJ2-3; D remains ambiguous. CDR1 MNHNY and CDR2 SVGAGI come from the germline V gene (reference sequence). Trimming stripped 6 bases from V and 4 bases from J, with 2 bases between. This CDR3 region has 10 residues. In nucleotides, the CDR3 is TGTGCCAGCAGAGCAGATACGCAGTATTTT. This encodes CASRADTQYF.

The chain couples TRBV7-9 to TRBJ2-2; 9 bases are shared with TRBD1. In germline, CDR1 is SEHNR, CDR2 FQNEAQ (reference sequence). CDR3 length: 15 residues. J lost 6 bases, V lost 5 bases, and 7 bases had no gene match. For the CDR3, the DNA is TGTGCCAGCAGCGGGCCGGGACAGGGCCCCGGGGAGCTGTTTTTT. Protein sequence: CASSGPGQGPGELFF.

This clone was found once. The rearrangement joins TRBV7-9 to TRBJ1-2; the match to TRBD1 covers 7 bases. CDR3 length: 14 amino acids. Germline assignment: CDR1 SEHNR and CDR2 FQNEAQ (reference sequence). Germline trimming cut 5 bases from V and 4 bases from J; bases unmatched to any gene: 7. The CDR3 bases are TGTGCCAGCAGCCCGCTACAGGGGATCTATGGCTACACCTTC. Its translation is CASSPLQGIYGYTF. Looking up the rest from reference TRBV7-9 and TRBJ1-2 gives the full variable domain: DTGVSQNPRHKITKRGQNVTFRCDPISEHNRLYWYRQTLGQGPEFLTYFQNEAQLEKSRLLSDRFSAERPKGSFSTLEIQRTEQGDSAMYLCASSPLQGIYGYTFGSGTRLTVV.